The entry below describes one TCR beta chain. TCRdb's copy holds only in-frame clones and misses some; the assay was immunoSEQ multiplex PCR. The data show approximately 270,000 clones, roughly 83% seen once. This sample is drawn from a study of blood T cell repertoires in COVID-19. Trimming pared 0 bases from V and 12 bases from J, leaving 9 bases between. There are 12 residues in the CDR3. Germline loops: CDR1 KGHSH, CDR2 LQKENI. This TCR came from a man older than 75 with acute or convalescent COVID-19. Sequenced material: peripheral blood. This chain uses TRBV18 with TRBJ2-1; D gene uncertain. This CDR3 is CASSPPVAGQFF. In DNA form, the CDR3 reads TGTGCCAGCTCACCACCGGTGGCTGGGCAGTTCTTC.